This T cell receptor (beta chain) originates from a study of control samples from healthy donors and cancer patients. Clones were read by immunoSEQ multiplex PCR, and TCRdb kept only the in-frame ones, dropping some. The repertoire holds fewer than 120,000 clones, approximately 88% seen once, with approximately 3.7% in the top ten. The material sequenced was PBMCs. This TCR came from a woman aged 55 to 70 with lung cancer.

This CDR3 is CASSPTGTGDYEQYF. CDR3 DNA: TGTGCCAGCAGCCCAACCGGGACAGGGGATTACGAGCAGTACTTC. The chain has TRBV7-9 and TRBJ2-7, with 10 bases matching TRBD1. The CDR3 loop spans 15 amino acids. Per germline, CDR1 SEHNR and CDR2 FQNEAQ (reference sequence). The trim removed 5 bases at V and 4 bases at J, leaving 8 bases unmatched. The full variable domain, with the rest looked up from reference TRBV7-9 and TRBJ2-7, is DTGVSQNPRHKITKRGQNVTFRCDPISEHNRLYWYRQTLGQGPEFLTYFQNEAQLEKSRLLSDRFSAERPKGSFSTLEIQRTEQGDSAMYLCASSPTGTGDYEQYFGPGTRLTVT.